The next 19 T cell receptor beta chains were all read from a single sample in a study of T cell responses to AZD1222 COVID-19 vaccine. Measured with immunoSEQ multiplex PCR; TCRdb has only the in-frame clones, and not every one. The table shows approximately 150,000 clones, with 75% to 90% occurring only once. The sample here was peripheral blood, taken on day 0 of AZD1222 vaccination. Receptors originate from an adult in good health.

This CDR3 is CASSPHLQGDQPQHF. The CDR3 bases are TGTGCCAGCAGCCCCCACCTTCAGGGGGATCAGCCCCAGCATTTT. The V call is TRBV7-8, the J call TRBJ1-5; TRBD1 matches at 7 bases. The length of the CDR3 is 15 residues. The germline gives CDR1 SGHVS, CDR2 FQNEAQ. V shed 5 bases, J shed 5 bases, and the junction held 9 bases outside the gene matches.

The J gene is TRBJ2-3, the V gene TRBV19, with 10 bases that match TRBD1. Germline CDR1 is LNHDA and CDR2 is SQIVND (reference sequence). V shed 1 base and J 4 bases; nucleotides not matched to a gene: 2. The CDR3 has 15 amino acids. CDR3 amino acids: CASSIGQGAADTQYF. The CDR3 region has the DNA TGTGCCAGTAGTATAGGACAGGGGGCCGCAGATACGCAGTATTTT. The entire variable domain, with the rest obtained from reference TRBV19 and TRBJ2-3, is as follows: DGGITQSPKYLFRKEGQNVTLSCEQNLNHDAMYWYRQDPGQGLRLIYYSQIVNDFQKGDIAEGYSVSREKKESFPLTVTSAQKNPTAFYLCASSIGQGAADTQYFGPGTRLTVL.

This rearrangement joins TRBV30 to TRBJ1-1, with a tentative D call TRBD1 (6 bases). The germline V gene has CDR1 GTSNPN and CDR2 SVGIG (reference sequence). The CDR3 consists of 14 residues. Trimming took 0 bases from V and 1 from J, leaving 9 bases between them. The CDR3 loop is CAWSVRGKNTEAFF. CDR3 sequence (DNA): TGTGCCTGGAGTGTAAGGGGGAAGAACACTGAAGCTTTCTTT.

The rearrangement joins TRBV5-1 to TRBJ2-5, with D possibly TRBD2 on 6 matching bases. Germline values: CDR1 SGHRS, CDR2 YFSETQ. The CDR3 covers 14 residues. V was trimmed by 0 bases and J by 5 bases, leaving 11 bases between them. The CDR3 nucleotides are TGCGCCAGCAGCTTGGGACTAGGGGAGGAGACCCAGTACTTC. As protein: CASSLGLGEETQYF. Looking up the rest from reference TRBV5-1 and TRBJ2-5 gives the full variable domain: KAGVTQTPRYLIKTRGQQVTLSCSPISGHRSVSWYQQTPGQGLQFLFEYFSETQRNKGNFPGRFSGRQFSNSRSEMNVSTLELGDSALYLCASSLGLGEETQYFGPGTRLLVL.

This clone was detected only once. Other nucleotide sequences in the sample specify the same CDR3. J is TRBJ2-7 and V is TRBV19, with D possibly being TRBD1 (5 bases). V lost 1 base and J lost 0, with 7 bases in between. The length of the CDR3 is 14 residues. Per the germline V gene, CDR1 is LNHDA and CDR2 is SQIVND (reference sequence). CDR3 amino acids: CASSIGGGSYEQYF. The CDR3 nucleotides are TGTGCCAGTAGTATAGGGGGCGGCTCCTACGAGCAGTACTTC.

CDR3 protein: CASTDQGAVNTEAFF. CDR3 nucleotides: TGTGCCAGTACTGATCAGGGGGCGGTGAACACTGAAGCTTTCTTT. The chain links TRBV19 to TRBJ1-1; TRBD1 matches 8 bases. The V gene's germline CDR1 is LNHDA and CDR2 SQIVND (reference sequence). The CDR3 sequence is 15 residues long. J was trimmed by 0 bases and V by 7 bases; bases with no gene match: 7.

The chain is built from TRBV6-5 and TRBJ1-1; 7 bases are shared with TRBD1. V was pared by 8 bases and J by 4 bases, with 13 bases of the junction left unmatched. CDR1 is MNHEY and CDR2 is SVGAGI in the germline V gene. The CDR3 loop spans 15 amino acids. The CDR3: CASSPVAGGSTEAFF. CDR3 bases: TGTGCCAGCTCCCCCGTTGCAGGGGGAAGCACTGAAGCTTTCTTT.

V and J are TRBV20-1 and TRBJ2-5; the D is unclear. The V end lost 3 bases, the J end lost 3 bases, and 14 bases lay between the germline ends. CDR3 length: 14 residues. The V gene's germline CDR1 is DFQATT and CDR2 SNEGSKA (reference sequence). The CDR3 region is CSASSILGKETQYF. CDR3 coding DNA: TGCAGTGCTAGTTCGATCTTGGGAAAAGAGACCCAGTACTTC.

The rearrangement uses TRBV28 and TRBJ1-1; D unresolved. The CDR3 has 13 residues. Germline CDR1 is MDHEN and CDR2 is SYDVKM. Trimming pared 6 bases from V and 2 bases from J, leaving 10 bases between. The CDR3 DNA is TGTGCCAGCAGACCTCCAGGTAACACTGAAGCTTTCTTT. This codes for CASRPPGNTEAFF. The entire variable domain, with the rest obtained from reference TRBV28 and TRBJ1-1, is as follows: DVKVTQSSRYLVKRTGEKVFLECVQDMDHENMFWYRQDPGLGLRLIYFSYDVKMKEKGDIPEGYSVSREKKERFSLILESASTNQTSMYLCASRPPGNTEAFFGQGTRLTVV.

This clone was detected once. This rearrangement joins TRBV6-2 or TRBV6-3 to TRBJ2-7, with TRBD2 matching over 12 bases. Looked up from germline, CDR1 is MNHEY and CDR2 is SVGEGT. CDR3 length: 16 amino acids. The V gene end was trimmed by 6 bases and the J gene end by 6 bases; junction bases not matched to a gene: 12. The CDR3: CASSRGRLAGASEQYF. The CDR3 region has the DNA TGTGCCAGCAGCAGAGGGAGACTAGCGGGAGCTTCCGAGCAGTACTTC.

This clone came up once. The chain employs TRBV19 and TRBJ2-3; TRBD1 agrees at 7 bases. Losses at the gene ends were 1 base for V and 8 bases for J; bases not matched to a gene: 9. The CDR3 is made up of 15 amino acids. CDR1 is LNHDA and CDR2 is SQIVND in the germline V gene (reference sequence). CDR3 in amino acids: CASSIATGTLTTQYF. Here the CDR3 DNA reads TGTGCCAGTAGTATAGCGACAGGGACGCTAACTACGCAGTATTTT.

V usage is TRBV14 and J usage is TRBJ2-7; D may be TRBD2 (6 bases). CDR1 and CDR2 (germline): SGHDN, FVKESK. V dropped 10 bases and J dropped 0 bases, with 13 bases sitting between them. CDR3 length equals 13 residues. The CDR3: CATSEGLSYEQYF. CDR3 in DNA: TGTGCCACCTCGGAGGGCCTCTCCTACGAGCAGTACTTC.

V gene TRBV7-9 combines with J gene TRBJ1-4; 7 positions agree with TRBD1. Germline V gene data show CDR1 as SEHNR and CDR2 as FQNEAQ (reference sequence). After removal of 4 bases from V and 7 bases from J, the junction contained 18 bases not matched to a gene. CDR3 length: 18 residues. CDR3 in amino acids: CASSSRGLTAREGEKLFF. In DNA, the CDR3 is TGTGCCAGCAGCTCTAGGGGGCTGACGGCCCGGGAAGGTGAAAAACTGTTTTTT.

J is TRBJ2-7 and V is TRBV20-1, with D perhaps being TRBD1 or TRBD2 (5 bases each). The germline V and J ends were trimmed by 3 bases and 3 bases, with 15 bases remaining between them. This CDR3 contains 14 residues. Germline V gene lookup returns CDR1 DFQATT and CDR2 SNEGSKA (reference sequence). As DNA, the CDR3 is TGCAGTGCTAGTTGGCTAGCCCAGGGCTACGAGCAGTACTTC. Protein sequence: CSASWLAQGYEQYF.

The chain employs TRBV5-6 and TRBJ2-1; 7 bases map to TRBD1. Germline assignment: CDR1 SGHDT and CDR2 YYEEEE. The CDR3 runs to 17 residues. Unmatched junction bases numbered 15, after V lost 0 bases and J lost 9 bases. This CDR3 reads CASSLGRQGPSGIEQFF. The CDR3 DNA reads as TGTGCCAGCAGCTTGGGTCGACAGGGCCCATCCGGGATTGAGCAGTTCTTC.

The chain has TRBV19 and TRBJ1-1, with D perhaps matching TRBD1 (5 bases). CDR3 length: 15 residues. Per germline, CDR1 LNHDA and CDR2 SQIVND (reference sequence). Trimming pared 7 bases from V and 1 base from J, leaving 16 bases between. The CDR3, as DNA: TGTGCCAGTATCACTGGGGGTTTCACGAACACTGAAGCTTTCTTT. Protein product: CASITGGFTNTEAFF.

The chain uses TRBV19 and TRBJ2-1, with TRBD1 matching over 9 bases. Trimming removed 6 bases from V and 7 bases from J; junction bases left unmatched: 4. The CDR3 length is 13 residues. Germline-derived CDR1 and CDR2 are LNHDA and SQIVND (reference sequence). The CDR3 is CASRTGQGNEQFF. Here the CDR3 DNA reads TGTGCCAGTAGGACGGGACAGGGTAATGAGCAGTTCTTC. The full variable domain, its missing parts supplied by reference TRBV19 and TRBJ2-1, is DGGITQSPKYLFRKEGQNVTLSCEQNLNHDAMYWYRQDPGQGLRLIYYSQIVNDFQKGDIAEGYSVSREKKESFPLTVTSAQKNPTAFYLCASRTGQGNEQFFGPGTRLTVL.

The chain links TRBV9 to TRBJ2-7; 10 nucleotides match TRBD2. Per the germline V gene, CDR1 is SGDLS and CDR2 is YYNGEE. V shed 6 bases, J shed 7 bases, and the junction held 22 bases outside the gene matches. There are 18 residues in the CDR3. The CDR3 DNA follows: TGTGCCAGCATCTTGGGACTAGCGTTCACCAGTGAGAGGAGTGAGCAGTACTTC. Translation gives CASILGLAFTSERSEQYF.

The rearrangement joins TRBV6-5 to TRBJ1-2, with no clear D. Germline assignment: CDR1 MNHEY and CDR2 SVGAGI. Trimming stripped 5 bases from V and 0 bases from J, with 13 bases between. The CDR3 is 15 amino acids. The CDR3 nucleotides read TGTGCCAGCAGTAGGAGGTCTCGAGCTAACTATGGCTACACCTTC. The encoded protein is CASSRRSRANYGYTF.